This T cell receptor beta chain was sequenced for a study of OX40 agonist ivuxolimab in advanced cancers. Study as a whole: There were three patients with partial responses, one having hepatocellular carcinoma and two cutaneous melanoma.

Repertoires were generated with immunoSEQ multiplex PCR, while TCRdb's copy carries only in-frame clones and drops some. The sample includes about 70,000 clones, around four fifths of them seen just once. The CDR3 contains 13 residues. The V and J ends lost 7 bases and 2 bases respectively, with 12 bases between them. Germline V gives CDR1 MNHEY, CDR2 SVGAGI. The source was CD4+ or CD8+ T cells sorted from blood, collected in a trial of the OX40 agonist ivuxolimab. J is TRBJ2-7 and V is TRBV6-5; D is unresolved. The receptor's source is an adult with an advanced solid tumor such as melanoma, head and neck, liver or kidney cancer. CDR3 nucleotide sequence: TGTGCCAGCACTGGCAGAAGGCCCTACGAGCAGTACTTC. Encoded protein: CASTGRRPYEQYF.